These 28 T cell receptor beta chains originate from one sample sequenced in a study of neurological immune-mediated disorders. TCRdb ran MiXCR on the 5' RACE reads and lists one entry per CDR3 protein. The profile shows about 65,000 distinct CDR3 sequences, approximately 4.1% of them singletons. Material for sequencing was PBMCs. These receptors were taken from a man aged 50-60 years with multiple sclerosis.

This clonotype was found many times. The chain couples TRBV5-7 to TRBJ1-5; D ambiguous. TRBV5-7 is flagged as an ORF with uncertain function. This CDR3 contains 12 residues. V was clipped by 5 bases and J by 4 bases, with 7 bases between them. The CDR3: CASSSINQPQHF. As DNA, the CDR3 is TGTGCCAGCAGTTCCATAAATCAGCCCCAGCATTTT.

This clonotype was observed at least ten times. In DNA, the CDR3 is TGTGCCAGCAGCGCGGGGACAGGGGGCGGCTACGAGCAGTACTTC. As protein: CASSAGTGGGYEQYF. The rearrangement links TRBV9 to TRBJ2-7, with TRBD1 matching 12 bases. CDR1 SGDLS and CDR2 YYNGEE come from the germline V gene. There are 15 residues in the CDR3. V gave up 3 bases and J gave up 3 bases; unmatched junction bases: 4.

This clonotype showed up many times. V is TRBV5-1 and J is TRBJ1-1; D is possibly TRBD1 (5 bases). CDR3 length equals 14 residues. Between the trimmed V and J ends, which lost 0 bases and 0 bases, there was a span of 6 bases. In germline, CDR1 is SGHRS, CDR2 YFSETQ. CDR3 protein: CASSLGDLNTEAFF. The DNA of the CDR3 is TGCGCCAGCAGCTTGGGGGACCTGAACACTGAAGCTTTCTTT.

This clonotype was found many times. The chain recombines TRBV11-2 with TRBJ2-1; 8 nucleotides agree with TRBD2. Germline V CDR1 and CDR2: SGHAT, FQNNGV. The CDR3 runs 14 residues. The J segment lost 12 bases and the V segment lost 5 bases, leaving 12 bases of the junction unmatched. In DNA form, the CDR3 reads TGTGCCAGCAGCGCCGGGACTAGAGGTGGCGTGCAGTTCTTC. Translating gives CASSAGTRGGVQFF.

In its sample, this clonotype was seen many times. V gene TRBV9 combines with J gene TRBJ2-3; 7 nucleotides align to TRBD1. V was clipped by 0 bases and J by 4 bases; unmatched bases: 5. Germline CDR1 is SGDLS and CDR2 is YYNGEE. The CDR3 contains 15 residues. Here the CDR3 reads CASSVETGWADTQYF. In DNA form, the CDR3 reads TGTGCCAGCAGCGTAGAGACAGGGTGGGCAGATACGCAGTATTTT.

Ten or more counts support this clonotype. The V call is TRBV7-9, the J call TRBJ2-5; TRBD2 might be the D (5 bases). V was trimmed by 5 bases and J by 3 bases, leaving 7 bases between them. CDR1 is SEHNR, CDR2 FQNEAQ, per germline (reference sequence). This CDR3 comprises 12 residues. CDR3 in amino acids: CASSGGEETQYF. CDR3 coding DNA: TGTGCCAGCAGCGGAGGCGAAGAGACCCAGTACTTC.

This clonotype occurred many times. The junction and the germline gene differ at one end; a read error may be behind it. The chain carries TRBV4-1 and TRBJ1-5; D unresolved. CDR3 size: 14 residues. Germline V gives CDR1 MGHRA, CDR2 YSYEKL. The CDR3 is CASSPGYSNQPQNF. In nucleotides, the CDR3 is TGCGCCAGCAGTCCGGGGTATAGCAATCAGCCCCAGAATTTT.

This clonotype occurred many times. This chain links TRBV20-1 with TRBJ2-5, with D perhaps TRBD2 (6 bases). V was pared by 6 bases and J by 9 bases, with 20 bases between. CDR1 is DFQATT and CDR2 is SNEGSKA in the germline V gene (reference sequence). This CDR3 has 13 amino acids. In DNA, the CDR3 is TGCAGTGCCTACTCGGGACTCCTATCGGCCCAGTACTTC. Translating gives CSAYSGLLSAQYF.

Points on this clonotype: This sequence may be a read error, since a much larger clone differs from it by one base. J is TRBJ2-1 and V is TRBV6-5; 8 nucleotides line up with TRBD1. This CDR3 spans 15 amino acids. Germline lookup yields CDR1 MNHEY and CDR2 SVGAGI. V lost 5 bases to trimming and J lost 3 bases; unmatched junction nucleotides: 6. The CDR3 DNA sequence: TGTGCCAGCAGTGCCGACAGGGGAAACTACAATGAGCAGTTCTTC. Protein sequence: CASSADRGNYNEQFF.

In this sample, this clonotype turned up many times. The chain couples TRBV10-3 to TRBJ2-2; TRBD2 aligns across 10 bases. J lost 5 bases, V lost 10 bases, and 16 bases had no gene match. The CDR3 spans 17 residues. The V gene's germline CDR1 is ENHRY and CDR2 SYGVKD. CDR3 in amino acids: CATALASGGLGTGELFF. Here the CDR3 DNA reads TGTGCCACTGCCCTGGCTAGCGGGGGTCTCGGGACCGGGGAGCTGTTTTTT.

Many counts were recorded for this clonotype. The chain carries TRBV7-9 and TRBJ1-2, with TRBD1 as a possible D gene (6 bases). The germline V gene has CDR1 SEHNR and CDR2 FQNEAQ (reference sequence). The CDR3 is made up of 13 amino acids. V dropped 8 bases and J dropped 0 bases, with 10 bases sitting between them. The CDR3 bases are TGTGCCAGCGGGGACACGGCTAACTATGGCTACACCTTC. As protein: CASGDTANYGYTF.

This clonotype was seen many times. The chain couples TRBV5-1 to TRBJ1-1, with TRBD1 as a possible D gene (6 bases). CDR1 SGHRS and CDR2 YFSETQ come from the germline V gene. The CDR3 is 15 residues long. V lost 0 bases and J 0 bases, leaving 9 bases between the germline ends. CDR3 amino acids: CASSLVPGVNTEAFF. CDR3 nucleotides: TGCGCCAGCAGCTTGGTCCCAGGGGTGAACACTGAAGCTTTCTTT.

This clonotype was observed at least ten times. The V and J genes are TRBV2 and TRBJ1-5; 10 bases are a match to TRBD1. The junction had 0 bases not matched to a gene; V was cut back by 4 bases and J by 0 bases. Germline CDR1 reads SNHLY; CDR2 reads FYNNEI. CDR3 length equals 15 residues. CDR3 nucleotide sequence: TGTGCCAGCAGTGGGGACAGGGGTAGCAATCAGCCCCAGCATTTT. Protein sequence: CASSGDRGSNQPQHF.

In this sample, this clonotype turned up many times. The V call is TRBV27, the J call TRBJ2-2; D is undetermined. V lost 5 bases, J lost 0 bases, and 16 bases lay in between. The CDR3 has 17 amino acids. Germline loops: CDR1 MNHEY, CDR2 SMNVEV (reference sequence). DNA for the CDR3: TGTGCCAGCAGTCCCCCCCCGTGGGAACCGAACACCGGGGAGCTGTTTTTT. Amino acids: CASSPPPWEPNTGELFF.

This clonotype was counted at least ten times. The rearrangement links TRBV18 to TRBJ2-5; no clear D gene. CDR1 is KGHSH, CDR2 LQKENI, per germline. The CDR3 is 14 residues long. V dropped 3 bases and J dropped 1 base, with 9 bases sitting between them. CDR3 bases: TGTGCCAGCTCACCTCCCCCCCTCCAAGAGACCCAGTACTTC. Translated, it gives CASSPPPLQETQYF.

This clonotype was recorded many times. The chain joins TRBV3-1 to TRBJ1-1; maybe TRBD1 (6 bases). Deletions cut 4 bases from V and 7 bases from J, with 13 bases between. Per the germline V gene, CDR1 is LGHDT and CDR2 is YNNKEL (reference sequence). This CDR3 is built from 13 residues. Here the CDR3 reads CASSRNREGEAFF. For the CDR3, the DNA is TGTGCCAGCAGCCGAAACAGGGAAGGTGAAGCTTTCTTT.

This clonotype was observed many times. The chain couples TRBV6-5 to TRBJ2-1, with D hard to call. The CDR3 is made up of 12 amino acids. Germline-derived CDR1 and CDR2 are MNHEY and SVGAGI. The V gene lost 6 bases and the J gene lost 7 bases, with 10 bases spanning the gap. CDR3 coding DNA: TGTGCCAGCAGCCCCTCCTGGAATGAGCAGTTCTTC. Its protein product is CASSPSWNEQFF.

This clonotype was seen at least ten times. The CDR3 coding sequence is TGCAGTGCTTGTACCTCTAGCAATCAGCCCCAGCATTTT. As protein: CSACTSSNQPQHF. The rearrangement uses TRBV20-1 and TRBJ1-5, with D unclear. The germline V gene has CDR1 DFQATT and CDR2 SNEGSKA (reference sequence). CDR3 length: 13 residues. The ends were cut back, 5 bases at V and 0 bases at J, with 8 bases in the middle.

This clonotype showed up many times. This chain joins TRBV12-3 or TRBV12-4 and TRBJ1-6, with D perhaps TRBD1 (5 bases). There are 13 residues in the CDR3. V shed 5 bases and J shed 13 bases, with 15 bases lying between them. CDR3 residues: CASSPGTRLPLHF. CDR3 coding DNA: TGTGCCAGCAGTCCTGGGACTCGGTTGCCCCTCCACTTT.

The sample holds many counts of this clonotype. This chain uses TRBV10-3 with TRBJ2-3; 9 nucleotides line up with TRBD1. This CDR3 has 17 residues. V was clipped by 0 bases and J by 6 bases; unmatched bases: 10. From germline, CDR1 is ENHRY and CDR2 SYGVKD. The CDR3: CAISESPGTGMVDTQYF. The CDR3 DNA reads as TGTGCCATCAGTGAGTCCCCAGGGACAGGGATGGTGGATACGCAGTATTTT.

This clonotype was counted ten times or more. The rearrangement links TRBV7-2 to TRBJ2-4; D may correspond to TRBD1 or TRBD2 (5 bases each). Trimming took off 5 bases at V and 7 bases at J, with 24 bases between the two ends. Germline assignment: CDR1 SGHTA and CDR2 FQGNSA. The CDR3 extends over 17 amino acids. CDR3 bases: TGTGCCAGCAGCCAAGCGAGAGGGACGGGACGGACGAACATTCAGTACTTC. The encoded protein is CASSQARGTGRTNIQYF.

Only a few counts were recorded for this clonotype. This chain joins TRBV3-1 and TRBJ2-3; D could derive from TRBD1 or TRBD2 (5 bases each). There are 13 residues in the CDR3. The germline V gene encodes CDR1 LGHDT and CDR2 YNNKEL (reference sequence). Between the trimmed V and J ends, which lost 7 bases and 5 bases, there was a span of 13 bases. CDR3 nucleotide sequence: TGTGCCAGCAAGAGGGACGTCGGAGATACGCAGTATTTT. Translation gives CASKRDVGDTQYF.

This clonotype was observed many times. One end of the junction does not line up with germline, which may come from a read error. The chain links TRBV12-3 or TRBV12-4 to TRBJ1-5, with TRBD1 as a possible D gene (6 bases). CDR3 length: 14 residues. The CDR3 bases are TGTGCCAGCAGCATAGACAGGAACTATCAGCCCCAGAATTTT. Its protein is CASSIDRNYQPQNF.

At least ten counts were recorded for this clonotype. V and J are TRBV7-2 and TRBJ2-2; D is unresolved. Per the germline V gene, CDR1 is SGHTA and CDR2 is FQGNSA. CDR3 size: 12 residues. Trimming took off 3 bases at V and 5 bases at J, with 4 bases between the two ends. CDR3 DNA: TGTGCCAGCAGCTTTCAAACCGGGGAGCTGTTTTTT. Residues: CASSFQTGELFF.

Notes on this clonotype: A much larger clone lies a single base off, so this may be a read error. The chain carries TRBV7-9 and TRBJ2-1; 7 bases agree with TRBD1. Germline CDR1 reads SEHNR; CDR2 reads FQNEAQ (reference sequence). The CDR3 is 14 residues long. Losses at the gene ends were 5 bases for V and 8 bases for J; bases not matched to a gene: 9. The DNA of the CDR3 is TGTGCCAGCAGCCCAGGGGGTACTCTGGATGAGCAGTTCTTC. It encodes CASSPGGTLDEQFF.

The chain has TRBV5-1 and TRBJ1-4, with unresolved D. The CDR3 contains 15 residues. Germline V CDR1 and CDR2: SGHRS, YFSETQ. The V end was cut by 7 bases, the J end by 4 bases, with 17 bases between. Here the CDR3 reads CASGGGRESNEKLFF. For the CDR3, the DNA is TGCGCCAGCGGAGGCGGAAGGGAAAGTAATGAAAAACTGTTTTTT.

In its sample, this clonotype was seen many times. This sequence joins TRBV5-1 and TRBJ2-7; TRBD1 aligns across 12 bases. The germline V gene encodes CDR1 SGHRS and CDR2 YFSETQ. With 3 bases clipped from V and 4 bases from J, the junction kept 8 bases outside the gene matches. This CDR3 contains 16 residues. The CDR3 reads CASSSGTGGLRYEQYF. CDR3 coding DNA: TGCGCCAGCAGCTCCGGGACAGGGGGCTTAAGGTACGAGCAGTACTTC.

This clonotype showed up many times. The chain employs TRBV28 and TRBJ2-5; 10 bases are a match to TRBD2. The CDR3 has 15 residues. Germline V lookup: CDR1 MDHEN, CDR2 SYDVKM. The V segment lost 2 bases and the J segment 5 bases; nucleotides outside the gene matches: 5. CDR3 nucleotide sequence: TGTGCCAGCAGTTTAACAGCGGGGGGGCCCGAGACCCAGTACTTC. It yields the protein CASSLTAGGPETQYF.